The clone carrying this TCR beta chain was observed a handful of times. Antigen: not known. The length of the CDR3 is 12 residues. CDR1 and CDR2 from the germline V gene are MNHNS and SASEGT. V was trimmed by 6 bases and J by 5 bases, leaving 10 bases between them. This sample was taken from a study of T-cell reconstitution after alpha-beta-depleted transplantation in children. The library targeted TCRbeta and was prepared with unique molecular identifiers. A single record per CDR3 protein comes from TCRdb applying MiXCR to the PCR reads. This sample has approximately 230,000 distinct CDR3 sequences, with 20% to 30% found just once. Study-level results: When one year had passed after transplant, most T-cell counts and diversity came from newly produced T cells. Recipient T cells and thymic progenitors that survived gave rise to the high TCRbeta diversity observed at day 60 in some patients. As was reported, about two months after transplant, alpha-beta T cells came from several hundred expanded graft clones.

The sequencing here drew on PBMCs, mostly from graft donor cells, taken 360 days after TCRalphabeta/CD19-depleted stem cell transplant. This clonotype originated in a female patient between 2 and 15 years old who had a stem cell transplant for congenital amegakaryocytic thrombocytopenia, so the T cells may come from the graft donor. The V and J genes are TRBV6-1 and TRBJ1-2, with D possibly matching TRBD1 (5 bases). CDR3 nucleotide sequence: TGTGCCAGCAGGGACATCGGGTATGGCTACACCTTC. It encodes CASRDIGYGYTF.